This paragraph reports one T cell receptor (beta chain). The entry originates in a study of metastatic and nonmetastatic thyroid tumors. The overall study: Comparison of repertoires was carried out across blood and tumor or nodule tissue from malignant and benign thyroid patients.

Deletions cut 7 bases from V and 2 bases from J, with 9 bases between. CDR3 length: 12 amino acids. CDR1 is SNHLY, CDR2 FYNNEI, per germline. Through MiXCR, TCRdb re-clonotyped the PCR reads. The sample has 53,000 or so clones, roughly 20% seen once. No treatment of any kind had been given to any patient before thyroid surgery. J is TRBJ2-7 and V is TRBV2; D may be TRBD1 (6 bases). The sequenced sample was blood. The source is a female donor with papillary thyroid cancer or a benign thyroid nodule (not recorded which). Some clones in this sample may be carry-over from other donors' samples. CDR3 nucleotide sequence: TGTGCCAGCACAGGACAGCCCTACGAGCAGTACTTC. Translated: CASTGQPYEQYF.